This T cell receptor (beta chain) is drawn from a study of naive and memory T cell subsets (dated by TCRdb to the late 2010s). For the wider study: An open-source, UMI-based TCR alpha and beta sequencing pipeline was applied to sorted naive and memory peripheral blood T cell subsets. Complete agreement was observed between the functional CMV T cell responses and the IgG serology results. RNA was DNase-treated and reverse transcribed with TCR constant-region primers, mostly using SuperScript III.

General study outcomes and caveats: RNA-based TCR counts may be affected by expression changes linked to T cell activation and differentiation. Clonotypes were defined as single alpha or beta chain sequences, not paired alpha/beta receptors. A power law was followed by TCR abundance, with an exponent that differed between naive and memory subsets but was consistent across the three individuals. After error correction, only a single occurrence was seen for over 90% of naive TCR sequences, so much steeper abundance distributions were produced than in memory subsets. The repertoire findings for the naive and memory subsets could not be validated, as no ground truth was available. In both CD4 and CD8 cells, going from naive through CM, EM and EMRA, the Gini index went up while Shannon and inverse Simpson diversity went down. A few larger clonotypes were found in naive repertoires, especially CD8, and these larger clonotypes were possibly memory cells re-expressing CD45RA.

Receptors were amplified or captured by UMI-ligation and nested PCR. An equimolar mix of two oligonucleotides covering both TRBC1 and TRBC2 was used as the beta constant-region primer. The ligated cDNA went through four rounds of PCR with nested alpha and beta constant-region primers together with the SP2 primer. A single-stranded oligonucleotide carrying the SP2 primer and a 12-nucleotide UMI was ligated to the 3' end of the cDNA by T4 RNA ligase 1. Incubation of the ligation reaction lasted roughly 20-25 hours at 16 degrees C. PCR2 was typically performed as a SYBR Green qPCR and was stopped at a predetermined threshold so that over-amplification was prevented. Apart from the first purification, every purification step used Agencourt AMPure XP magnetic beads. Libraries were quantified by Qubit and checked on a TapeStation, with a main peak expected near 650 bp. Sequencing of the pooled libraries was done on an Illumina MiSeq using v2 2x251 paired-end kits, which typically yielded roughly 0.95-2.1 million reads per sample. Libraries were pooled at about 4.3 nM per sample, and 5-7% PhiX was added to improve cluster recognition. In the original analysis: Using tag matching that tolerated one base-pair mismatch, Decombinator assigned V and J genes to FASTQ reads that had been processed by Demultiplexor. Collapsinator relied on UMIs to fix sequencing errors as well as frequency errors caused by PCR heterogeneity. TCRs were translated and CDR3s were extracted from the conserved cysteine to the FGXG phenylalanine by CDR3Translator, with non-productive sequences being flagged. Gini, Shannon entropy and inverse Simpson indices were calculated on repertoires that had been subsampled to equal numbers of UMI-defined TCRs. Within the linear range, a power law was fitted by maximum likelihood to the distributions of clonotype abundance. On one naive CD8 sample, the pipeline and MIGEC gave similar UMI counts, unique TCR numbers and clonal distributions. In one analysis, naive TCRs also found in any memory subset of the same donor were removed from the naive repertoire. Repertoires were searched for 7,000 to 7,500 CMV-associated CDR3 sequences compiled from VDJdb and a published dataset. TCRdb passed the public sequencing reads through fastp at Q25 and MiXCR, retaining productive beta sequences. CDR3 protein sequences are deduplicated, and each keeps its most common genes and DNA. These V and J calls rely on TCRdb rather than the paper's analysis. This sample gives 150,000 or so distinct CDR3 sequences in total; roughly 22% of them show up just once. Over 0.09% of the sample rests with the top ten.

The CDR3 runs 15 residues from the cysteine to the phenylalanine. Just the 45-base CDR3 DNA is kept, in frame starting at base 1. Trimmed from V: 4 bases; trimmed from J: 4 bases; junction bases lacking a gene match: 9. The germline V gene sets CDR1 to SGDLS and CDR2 to YYNGEE. From the second PCR step onward, the TCR alpha chain libraries and the TCR beta chain libraries were amplified separately. CMV status of each donor was established by measuring IFNgamma production from CD4+ T cells after fresh PBMCs were stimulated overnight with CMV viral lysate. Miltenyi beads were used first to positively select CD4 T cells, and CD8 T cells were then positively selected from the CD4-negative fraction. After staining for CD3, CD4, CD8, CD45RA, CD27 and a live/dead dye, cells were sorted on a BD Aria II into four subsets based on CD45RA and CD27. A few healthy volunteers provided blood, and each donor's sample was split into CD4 and CD8 T cells and then further divided into four differentiation subsets. Approximately 120 ml of peripheral blood was taken from each donor, and PBMC were separated by density-gradient centrifugation on Ficoll-Paque PLUS. Sorted cells were lysed in RLT buffer, and RNA was extracted with a Qiagen RNeasy kit and stored at -80°C.

This clonotype was detected only a few times. Its antigen has not been determined. Base quality data are lacking; no much larger clone is found one base away. The rearrangement joined TRBV9 to TRBJ2-5, and TRBD2 matches 8 of the central bases. Sequenced input: naive CD4+ T cells from blood. Sample cell subset or site, as interpreted from the label and publication: naive T cells, CD45RA high CD27+. The source is a human donor in good health. The CDR3: CASSRDPTSGETQYF. The DNA is as follows: TGTGCCAGCAGCCGCGATCCTACTAGCGGAGAGACCCAGTACTTC.